This T cell receptor (beta chain) was found in a study of blood T cell repertoires in COVID-19. For the study at large: Samples of COVID-19 (acute and convalescent) were obtained from the United States, Italy and Spain. Nucleic acid was either cDNA or gDNA, and it came from T cells, B-cell-depleted T cells, or PBMCs.

How the authors handled the data: Counts of nucleated cells, estimated from reference gene primer amplification, were obtained. Here immunoSEQ multiplex PCR was the method, and the copy in TCRdb shows in-frame clones only, minus some. Clone size and the V and J calls come from that table; the DNA yielded D and trimming. The sample shows 76,000 or so clones, roughly four fifths of them seen only once. There are 15 residues in the CDR3. V lost 6 bases, J lost 4 bases, and 16 bases lay in between. Germline V gene data show CDR1 as MNHEY and CDR2 as SVGAGI. The V call is TRBV6-5, the J call TRBJ1-5, with D perhaps TRBD1 (6 bases). This TCR was recovered from a man aged 45-65 years with acute or convalescent COVID-19. The sequenced sample was peripheral blood. The CDR3 loop reads CASRNRQVGNQPQHF. In nucleotides, the CDR3 is TGTGCCAGCAGGAACCGACAGGTGGGAAATCAGCCCCAGCATTTT.